Below are 15 T cell receptor beta chains sequenced from a single sample in a study of blood T cell repertoires in COVID-19. Method: immunoSEQ multiplex PCR; TCRdb's copy keeps in-frame clones and lacks some. The sample yields approximately 310,000 clones, about nine tenths seen once. Sequencing input: PBMCs or T cells enriched from blood (not recorded which). The receptors were sampled from a man aged 55 to 70 who had recovered from COVID-19.

The V gene is TRBV6-5, the J gene TRBJ2-7, with D maybe TRBD1 (6 bases). This CDR3 region has 16 residues. Per the germline V gene, CDR1 is MNHEY and CDR2 is SVGAGI. V dropped 0 bases and J dropped 1 base, with 13 bases sitting between them. Here the CDR3 DNA reads TGTGCCAGCAGTTACTCCACAGGGCAGGTGTCCTACGAGCAGTACTTC. Amino acid sequence: CASSYSTGQVSYEQYF.

Here the CDR3 DNA reads TGTGCCAGCAGTTTATGGGGACAGGGGCAAGCGACCGGGGAGCTGTTTTTT. Amino acid sequence: CASSLWGQGQATGELFF. This chain links TRBV28 with TRBJ2-2, with TRBD1 matching over 10 bases. Germline loops: CDR1 MDHEN, CDR2 SYDVKM. V shed 0 bases, J shed 5 bases, and the junction held 6 bases outside the gene matches. The CDR3 loop spans 17 amino acids. Combining the CDR3 with reference TRBV28 and TRBJ2-2 gives the whole variable domain DVKVTQSSRYLVKRTGEKVFLECVQDMDHENMFWYRQDPGLGLRLIYFSYDVKMKEKGDIPEGYSVSREKKERFSLILESASTNQTSMYLCASSLWGQGQATGELFFGEGSRLTVL.

The chain couples TRBV5-1 to TRBJ2-1; TRBD2 agrees at 14 bases. The CDR3 sequence is 15 residues long. Looked up from germline, CDR1 is SGHRS and CDR2 is YFSETQ. Germline trimming cut 3 bases from V and 5 bases from J; bases unmatched to any gene: 1. The CDR3 DNA is TGCGCCAGCAGCTGGGGACTAGCGGGGGACAATGAGCAGTTCTTC. Amino acid sequence: CASSWGLAGDNEQFF. The full variable domain, its missing parts supplied by reference TRBV5-1 and TRBJ2-1, is KAGVTQTPRYLIKTRGQQVTLSCSPISGHRSVSWYQQTPGQGLQFLFEYFSETQRNKGNFPGRFSGRQFSNSRSEMNVSTLELGDSALYLCASSWGLAGDNEQFFGPGTRLTVL.

The J gene is TRBJ2-1, the V gene TRBV3-1 (or the pseudogene TRBV3-2), with 7 bases aligning to TRBD1. Germline V CDR1 and CDR2: LGHDT, YNNKEL (reference sequence). This CDR3 spans 15 amino acids. The ends lost 5 bases at V and 8 bases at J; junction bases unmatched: 12. In DNA form, the CDR3 reads TGTGCCAGCAGCGCCTTGGAAGGGGGCAGAGATGAGCAGTTCTTC. Translated, it gives CASSALEGGRDEQFF.

The chain employs TRBV30 and TRBJ1-5, with D possibly being TRBD1 (5 bases). Germline V gene data show CDR1 as GTSNPN and CDR2 as SVGIG (reference sequence). CDR3 length equals 12 residues. V was trimmed by 3 bases and J by 6 bases, leaving 9 bases between them. The CDR3 DNA reads as TGTGCCTGGAGCGGGGGAGGTCAGCCCCAGCATTTT. It is translated as CAWSGGGQPQHF.

The chain has TRBV5-1 and TRBJ2-3; 9 bases fit TRBD1. The CDR3 is 15 residues long. CDR1 is SGHRS, CDR2 YFSETQ, per germline. Trimming at V came to 5 bases and at J to 3 bases, leaving 7 bases not matched to a gene. DNA of the CDR3: TGCGCCAGCAGGGTACCGGGACAGGGAACAGATACGCAGTATTTT. Translation gives CASRVPGQGTDTQYF.

The chain joins TRBV6-2 or TRBV6-3 to TRBJ2-5; D may be TRBD2 (5 bases). There are 15 residues in the CDR3. Trimming stripped 5 bases from V and 1 base from J, with 14 bases between. Germline CDR1 is MNHEY and CDR2 is SVGEGT. Here the CDR3 DNA reads TGTGCCAGCAGTCCCGCGGGCGTAGTCCAAGAGACCCAGTACTTC. Translating it yields CASSPAGVVQETQYF.

This rearrangement joins TRBV7-2 to TRBJ2-4; 9 nucleotides line up with TRBD2. Germline V gene lookup returns CDR1 SGHTA and CDR2 FQGNSA. The J segment lost 9 bases and the V segment lost 1 base, leaving 10 bases of the junction unmatched. This CDR3 has 16 amino acids. The CDR3: CASSLVSGSTTGIQYF. CDR3 nucleotides: TGTGCCAGCAGCTTAGTTAGCGGGAGTACGACGGGCATTCAGTACTTC.

The count of this clone is one. The chain joins TRBV3-1 (or the pseudogene TRBV3-2) to TRBJ2-5, with D tentatively TRBD2 (5 bases). Germline assignment: CDR1 LGHDT and CDR2 YNNKEL (reference sequence). The CDR3 sequence is 14 residues long. The V end was cut by 4 bases, the J end by 0 bases, with 9 bases between. CDR3 sequence (DNA): TGTGCCAGCAGCCCCCGCGGGTACCAAGAGACCCAGTACTTC. This codes for CASSPRGYQETQYF.

This chain connects TRBV2 to TRBJ2-3; tentative D call: TRBD1 (7 bases). Germline V lookup: CDR1 SNHLY, CDR2 FYNNEI. V lost 4 bases and J 5 bases, leaving 16 bases between the germline ends. The CDR3 covers 15 residues. The CDR3 DNA is TGTGCCAGCAGTGTCCTAGCGCCAGGGGGAGATACGCAGTATTTT. Protein: CASSVLAPGGDTQYF.

The chain employs TRBV5-1 and TRBJ1-1; TRBD1 agrees at 11 bases. Germline lookup yields CDR1 SGHRS and CDR2 YFSETQ. The CDR3 totals 15 residues. With 4 bases clipped from V and 5 bases from J, the junction kept 7 bases outside the gene matches. The CDR3 loop reads CASSHPGQGVTEAFF. As DNA, the CDR3 is TGCGCCAGCAGCCACCCGGGACAGGGGGTGACTGAAGCTTTCTTT.

V is TRBV18 and J is TRBJ2-1; 12 nucleotides agree with TRBD2. The CDR3 is made up of 14 amino acids. V dropped 8 bases and J dropped 6; count of bases not matched to a gene: 5. CDR1 and CDR2 from the germline V gene are KGHSH and LQKENI. The CDR3: CASHGLAGRNEQFF. CDR3 DNA: TGTGCCAGCCATGGACTAGCGGGACGCAATGAGCAGTTCTTC.

The chain uses TRBV7-2 and TRBJ2-7, with D perhaps TRBD1 (5 bases). The ends were cut back, 4 bases at V and 1 base at J, with 14 bases in the middle. The length of the CDR3 is 15 residues. Germline-derived CDR1 and CDR2 are SGHTA and FQGNSA. The DNA of the CDR3 is TGTGCCAGCAGCTGGACGATAACAGGTTCCTACGAGCAGTACTTC. Translated, it gives CASSWTITGSYEQYF. The whole variable domain, filled in from reference TRBV7-2 and TRBJ2-7, reads GAGVSQSPSNKVTEKGKDVELRCDPISGHTALYWYRQSLGQGLEFLIYFQGNSAPDKSGLPSDRFSAERTGGSVSTLTIQRTQQEDSAVYLCASSWTITGSYEQYFGPGTRLTVT.

This clone has a single count. The chain couples TRBV3-1 (or the pseudogene TRBV3-2) to TRBJ1-2; no firm D call. V shed 4 bases and J shed 4 bases, with 16 bases lying between them. Germline lookup yields CDR1 LGHDT and CDR2 YNNKEL (reference sequence). The CDR3 spans 15 residues. CDR3: CASSPDFLVLYGYTF. The CDR3 DNA reads as TGTGCCAGCAGCCCGGACTTTCTTGTCCTCTATGGCTACACCTTC.

The chain recombines TRBV24-1 with TRBJ2-5, with 8 bases matching TRBD2. Germline CDR1 is KGHDR and CDR2 is SFDVKD. This CDR3 region has 14 residues. The V segment lost 4 bases and the J segment 4 bases; nucleotides outside the gene matches: 4. The CDR3 nucleotides read TGTGCCACCAGTGACCAGCTAGCGGGAGAGACCCAGTACTTC. As protein: CATSDQLAGETQYF.